A selection of T cell receptor beta chains follows, all from one sample in a study of vaccination and CD4 T cells after COVID-19. These receptors are not linked to any known antigen. MiXCR, run by TCRdb on the PCR reads, gives a single entry per CDR3 protein. The table shows 14,000 to 15,000 distinct CDR3 sequences, with around 46% occurring only once. The sample was CD4+ T cells from blood, cultured in vitro. The receptors shown here come from a human donor who had recovered from COVID-19. Each CDR3 is given with its conserved first and last residue. Fields, in order: V gene, clone size, J gene, D gene, CDR3 DNA, CDR3 protein. The D gene is left open where the match is weak. The size of a clone is reported for some rows only, either as once, few or many, or as a class for expanded clones.

v_gene: TRBV30
abundance: .
j_gene: TRBJ1-1
d_gene: .
CDR3nt: TGTGCCTGGAGCCCCAGGGCGGGTGAAGCTTTCTTT
CDR3aa: CAWSPRAGEAFF

v_gene: TRBV30
abundance: .
j_gene: TRBJ1-6
d_gene: .
CDR3nt: TGTGCCTGGTGGCCATCGGGGGGGACCCTCCACTTT
CDR3aa: CAWWPSGGTLHF

v_gene: TRBV12-3/TRBV12-4
abundance: .
j_gene: TRBJ1-3
d_gene: .
CDR3nt: TGTGCCAGCAAGACAGGACCCGGGACCTCTGGAAACACCATATATTTT
CDR3aa: CASKTGPGTSGNTIYF

v_gene: TRBV7-2
abundance: few
j_gene: TRBJ1-5
d_gene: .
CDR3nt: TGTGCCAGCAGCTCCTTAGGGGGAAACAATCAGCCCCAGCATTTT
CDR3aa: CASSSLGGNNQPQHF

v_gene: TRBV20-1
abundance: once
j_gene: TRBJ2-7
d_gene: .
CDR3nt: TGCAGTGCTAGCCGAGAGGTCGAGCAGTACTTC
CDR3aa: CSASREVEQYF

v_gene: TRBV6-1
abundance: few
j_gene: TRBJ2-7
d_gene: TRBD1
CDR3nt: TGTGCCAGTGCACGACAGGGGGCATACGAGCAGTACTTC
CDR3aa: CASARQGAYEQYF

v_gene: TRBV7-2
abundance: few
j_gene: TRBJ1-4
d_gene: TRBD1
CDR3nt: TGTGCCAGCAGAATGACAGGGGTTAATGAAAAACTGTTTTTT
CDR3aa: CASRMTGVNEKLFF

v_gene: TRBV20-1
abundance: .
j_gene: TRBJ2-3
d_gene: .
CDR3nt: TGCAGTGCTAGACACGGAATTACAGATACGCAGTATTTT
CDR3aa: CSARHGITDTQYF

v_gene: TRBV20-1
abundance: .
j_gene: TRBJ2-5
d_gene: .
CDR3nt: TGCAGTCCCGCCGGGGGTGGGGCAGAGACCCAGTACTTC
CDR3aa: CSPAGGGAETQYF

v_gene: TRBV7-9
abundance: .
j_gene: TRBJ2-3
d_gene: .
CDR3nt: TGTGCCAGCAGCCCATTCACAGATACGCAGTATTTT
CDR3aa: CASSPFTDTQYF

v_gene: TRBV20-1
abundance: .
j_gene: TRBJ2-2
d_gene: .
CDR3nt: TGCAGTGCTTTCAGTGTCGGGGAGCTGTTTTTT
CDR3aa: CSAFSVGELFF

v_gene: TRBV6-1
abundance: few
j_gene: TRBJ1-5
d_gene: TRBD1
CDR3nt: TGTGCCAGCAGTCGGGGGGGACAGGGGGCTTATAGCAATCAGCCCCAGCATTTT
CDR3aa: CASSRGGQGAYSNQPQHF

v_gene: TRBV2
abundance: .
j_gene: TRBJ1-5
d_gene: .
CDR3nt: TGTGCCAGCAGTGTCAGTCTGAATCAGCCCCAGCATTTT
CDR3aa: CASSVSLNQPQHF

v_gene: TRBV6-2/TRBV6-3
abundance: few
j_gene: TRBJ1-2
d_gene: .
CDR3nt: TGTGCCAGCAGGCCTCAGGGGCCACTTGGCTACACCTTC
CDR3aa: CASRPQGPLGYTF

v_gene: TRBV7-2
abundance: .
j_gene: TRBJ1-5
d_gene: TRBD1
CDR3nt: TGTGCCAGCAGCTTAGGCCAGGGGGGCGTCAATCAGCCCCAGCATTTT
CDR3aa: CASSLGQGGVNQPQHF

v_gene: TRBV6-1
abundance: .
j_gene: TRBJ1-2
d_gene: TRBD1
CDR3nt: TGTGCCAGCCAGGGGGGGGCCTATGGCTACACCTTC
CDR3aa: CASQGGAYGYTF

v_gene: TRBV2
abundance: .
j_gene: TRBJ1-1
d_gene: .
CDR3nt: TGTGCCAGCAGTAGGACCGAGAGCACTGAAGCTTTCTTT
CDR3aa: CASSRTESTEAFF

v_gene: TRBV2
abundance: .
j_gene: TRBJ1-2
d_gene: TRBD1
CDR3nt: TGTGCCAGCAGTGAAACCCAACTATGGGGAAGACAGGGAAAAGGTGGCTACACCTTC
CDR3aa: CASSETQLWGRQGKGGYTF

v_gene: TRBV2
abundance: .
j_gene: TRBJ2-2
d_gene: TRBD1
CDR3nt: TGTGCCAGCAGTCTTGACAGGGGCCACGGGGAGCTGTTTTTT
CDR3aa: CASSLDRGHGELFF

v_gene: TRBV7-9
abundance: .
j_gene: TRBJ2-5
d_gene: TRBD2
CDR3nt: TGTGCCAGCAGCCATAGCGGGGGAGAGACCCAGTACTTC
CDR3aa: CASSHSGGETQYF

v_gene: TRBV6-5
abundance: .
j_gene: TRBJ2-5
d_gene: .
CDR3nt: TGTGCCAGCAGTTTTCCGGGACAACGGGAGACCCAGTACTTC
CDR3aa: CASSFPGQRETQYF

v_gene: TRBV20-1
abundance: .
j_gene: TRBJ1-4
d_gene: .
CDR3nt: TGCAGTGCTAGAGCTGACCCCGTGGAAAAACTGTTTTTT
CDR3aa: CSARADPVEKLFF

v_gene: TRBV27
abundance: .
j_gene: TRBJ2-7
d_gene: TRBD2
CDR3nt: TGTGCCAGCAGCCCACGGACTAGCGGGGGGGCCTTTGTCTCCGAGCAGTACTTC
CDR3aa: CASSPRTSGGAFVSEQYF

v_gene: TRBV6-5
abundance: .
j_gene: TRBJ1-2
d_gene: .
CDR3nt: TGTGCCAGCAGTTACTCGACCCGGGATATGCGTGGCTACACCTTC
CDR3aa: CASSYSTRDMRGYTF

v_gene: TRBV20-1
abundance: .
j_gene: TRBJ1-6
d_gene: TRBD1
CDR3nt: TGCAGTGCTAGGGACAGGGGATATATGGCCCTCCACTTT
CDR3aa: CSARDRGYMALHF

v_gene: TRBV7-8
abundance: .
j_gene: TRBJ2-7
d_gene: .
CDR3nt: TGTGCCAGCAGCATTATGGGGGACGAGCAGTACTTC
CDR3aa: CASSIMGDEQYF

v_gene: TRBV20-1
abundance: .
j_gene: TRBJ2-3
d_gene: TRBD2
CDR3nt: TGCAGTGCTAGTGGACTAGCGGGATCCAGAGATACGCAGTATTTT
CDR3aa: CSASGLAGSRDTQYF

v_gene: TRBV6-1
abundance: .
j_gene: TRBJ1-1
d_gene: .
CDR3nt: TGTGCCAGCACCCTGGTGCCCCTGATGAACACTGAAGCTTTCTTT
CDR3aa: CASTLVPLMNTEAFF

v_gene: TRBV6-1
abundance: few
j_gene: TRBJ1-5
d_gene: .
CDR3nt: TGTGCCAGCAGTAATGGACCGGGAAGGGGCAACCAGCCCCAGCATTTT
CDR3aa: CASSNGPGRGNQPQHF

v_gene: TRBV7-3
abundance: .
j_gene: TRBJ2-7
d_gene: TRBD1
CDR3nt: TGTGCCAGCAGGGGGGACAGTATATCCGAGCAGTACTTC
CDR3aa: CASRGDSISEQYF

v_gene: TRBV12-3/TRBV12-4
abundance: .
j_gene: TRBJ2-7
d_gene: TRBD1
CDR3nt: TGTGCCAGCAGTTTAGAGTCCCAGGGGGTTAGCGAGCAGTACTTC
CDR3aa: CASSLESQGVSEQYF

v_gene: TRBV6-2/TRBV6-3
abundance: .
j_gene: TRBJ2-6
d_gene: TRBD2
CDR3nt: TGTGCCAGCAGCCTTAGCGGGAGGGGCAACCGGGCCAACGTCCTGACTTTC
CDR3aa: CASSLSGRGNRANVLTF

v_gene: TRBV19
abundance: .
j_gene: TRBJ2-7
d_gene: .
CDR3nt: TGTGCCAGTAGTAGCGGGCAGGGGCCCCGCGAGCAGTACTTC
CDR3aa: CASSSGQGPREQYF

v_gene: TRBV7-2
abundance: few
j_gene: TRBJ2-1
d_gene: .
CDR3nt: TGTGCCAGCAGCTTAGCGCTAACGAATGAGCAGTTCTTC
CDR3aa: CASSLALTNEQFF

v_gene: TRBV20-1
abundance: few
j_gene: TRBJ2-3
d_gene: TRBD2
CDR3nt: TGCAGTGCATACAGCGGGAGCCCCACAGATACGCAGTATTTT
CDR3aa: CSAYSGSPTDTQYF

v_gene: TRBV19
abundance: .
j_gene: TRBJ2-5
d_gene: TRBD2
CDR3nt: TGTGCCAGTAGTCCCAGAACCGGGAGGAACCAAGAGACCCAGTACTTC
CDR3aa: CASSPRTGRNQETQYF

v_gene: TRBV7-2
abundance: few
j_gene: TRBJ1-1
d_gene: TRBD1
CDR3nt: TGTGCCAGCAGCTCTTATCCCAGGGGGCTGAACACTGAAGCTTTCTTT
CDR3aa: CASSSYPRGLNTEAFF

v_gene: TRBV6-1
abundance: .
j_gene: TRBJ2-7
d_gene: .
CDR3nt: TGTGCCAGCAGTCCCTCCCGGGACATCAAGTACGAGCAGTACTTC
CDR3aa: CASSPSRDIKYEQYF

v_gene: TRBV2
abundance: .
j_gene: TRBJ1-2
d_gene: TRBD1
CDR3nt: TGTGCCAGCAGCAGACAGGGGGGGGACTATGGCTACACCTTC
CDR3aa: CASSRQGGDYGYTF